One T cell receptor (beta chain) is described in this entry. Profiled with immunoSEQ multiplex PCR; TCRdb holds only in-frame clones, not every one. The sample holds over 140,000 clones, about nine tenths seen once. The data are from a study of T cell responses to AZD1222 COVID-19 vaccine. V shed 5 bases, J shed 8 bases, and the junction held 4 bases outside the gene matches. There are 13 residues in the CDR3. The germline gives CDR1 LNHDA, CDR2 SQIVND (reference sequence). The source is an adult in good health. The chain couples TRBV19 to TRBJ1-1, with 11 bases identical to TRBD1. The sample here was peripheral blood, taken on day 0 of AZD1222 vaccination. In nucleotides, the CDR3 is TGTGCCAGTAGTGGGACAGGGGGTTTCGAAGCTTTCTTT. It yields the protein CASSGTGGFEAFF.